This T cell receptor (beta chain) was found in a study of blood T cell repertoires in COVID-19. The CDR3 is 13 amino acids. Trimming took 7 bases from V and 0 from J, leaving 9 bases between them. CDR1 and CDR2 (germline): LGHNT, FRNRAP. TCRdb's table, derived via immunoSEQ multiplex PCR, lists solely in-frame clones and lacks some. Of roughly 180,000 clones in the sample, 70% to 90% were seen once. This receptor was obtained from a woman aged 45-60 years with COVID-19, enrolled during active disease. Sequenced input: peripheral blood. The gene calls are TRBV12-5 and TRBJ1-2; no firm D call. The CDR3: CASAGRANYGYTF. The CDR3 DNA follows: TGTGCTAGTGCAGGCAGAGCTAACTATGGCTACACCTTC.